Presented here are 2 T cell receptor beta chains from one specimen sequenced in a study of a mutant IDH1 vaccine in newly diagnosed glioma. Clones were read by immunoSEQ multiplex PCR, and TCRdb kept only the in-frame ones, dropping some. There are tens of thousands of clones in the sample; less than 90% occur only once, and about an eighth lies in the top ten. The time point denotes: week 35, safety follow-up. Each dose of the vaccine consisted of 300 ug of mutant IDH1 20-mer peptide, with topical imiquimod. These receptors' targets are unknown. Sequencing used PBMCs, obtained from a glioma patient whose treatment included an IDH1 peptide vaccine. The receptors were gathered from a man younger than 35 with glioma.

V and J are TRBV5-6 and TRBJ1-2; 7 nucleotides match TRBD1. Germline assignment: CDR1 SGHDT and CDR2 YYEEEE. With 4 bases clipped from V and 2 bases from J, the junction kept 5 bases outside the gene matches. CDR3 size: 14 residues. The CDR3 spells CASSRGPPNYGYTF. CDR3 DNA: TGTGCCAGCAGCAGGGGGCCACCCAACTATGGCTACACCTTC.

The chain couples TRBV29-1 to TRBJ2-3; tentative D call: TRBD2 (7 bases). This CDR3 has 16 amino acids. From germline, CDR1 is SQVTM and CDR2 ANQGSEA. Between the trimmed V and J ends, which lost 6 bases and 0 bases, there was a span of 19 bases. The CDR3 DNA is TGCAGCGTCGCCGGGGAGGGGGTCTTTAGCACAGATACGCAGTATTTT. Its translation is CSVAGEGVFSTDTQYF.